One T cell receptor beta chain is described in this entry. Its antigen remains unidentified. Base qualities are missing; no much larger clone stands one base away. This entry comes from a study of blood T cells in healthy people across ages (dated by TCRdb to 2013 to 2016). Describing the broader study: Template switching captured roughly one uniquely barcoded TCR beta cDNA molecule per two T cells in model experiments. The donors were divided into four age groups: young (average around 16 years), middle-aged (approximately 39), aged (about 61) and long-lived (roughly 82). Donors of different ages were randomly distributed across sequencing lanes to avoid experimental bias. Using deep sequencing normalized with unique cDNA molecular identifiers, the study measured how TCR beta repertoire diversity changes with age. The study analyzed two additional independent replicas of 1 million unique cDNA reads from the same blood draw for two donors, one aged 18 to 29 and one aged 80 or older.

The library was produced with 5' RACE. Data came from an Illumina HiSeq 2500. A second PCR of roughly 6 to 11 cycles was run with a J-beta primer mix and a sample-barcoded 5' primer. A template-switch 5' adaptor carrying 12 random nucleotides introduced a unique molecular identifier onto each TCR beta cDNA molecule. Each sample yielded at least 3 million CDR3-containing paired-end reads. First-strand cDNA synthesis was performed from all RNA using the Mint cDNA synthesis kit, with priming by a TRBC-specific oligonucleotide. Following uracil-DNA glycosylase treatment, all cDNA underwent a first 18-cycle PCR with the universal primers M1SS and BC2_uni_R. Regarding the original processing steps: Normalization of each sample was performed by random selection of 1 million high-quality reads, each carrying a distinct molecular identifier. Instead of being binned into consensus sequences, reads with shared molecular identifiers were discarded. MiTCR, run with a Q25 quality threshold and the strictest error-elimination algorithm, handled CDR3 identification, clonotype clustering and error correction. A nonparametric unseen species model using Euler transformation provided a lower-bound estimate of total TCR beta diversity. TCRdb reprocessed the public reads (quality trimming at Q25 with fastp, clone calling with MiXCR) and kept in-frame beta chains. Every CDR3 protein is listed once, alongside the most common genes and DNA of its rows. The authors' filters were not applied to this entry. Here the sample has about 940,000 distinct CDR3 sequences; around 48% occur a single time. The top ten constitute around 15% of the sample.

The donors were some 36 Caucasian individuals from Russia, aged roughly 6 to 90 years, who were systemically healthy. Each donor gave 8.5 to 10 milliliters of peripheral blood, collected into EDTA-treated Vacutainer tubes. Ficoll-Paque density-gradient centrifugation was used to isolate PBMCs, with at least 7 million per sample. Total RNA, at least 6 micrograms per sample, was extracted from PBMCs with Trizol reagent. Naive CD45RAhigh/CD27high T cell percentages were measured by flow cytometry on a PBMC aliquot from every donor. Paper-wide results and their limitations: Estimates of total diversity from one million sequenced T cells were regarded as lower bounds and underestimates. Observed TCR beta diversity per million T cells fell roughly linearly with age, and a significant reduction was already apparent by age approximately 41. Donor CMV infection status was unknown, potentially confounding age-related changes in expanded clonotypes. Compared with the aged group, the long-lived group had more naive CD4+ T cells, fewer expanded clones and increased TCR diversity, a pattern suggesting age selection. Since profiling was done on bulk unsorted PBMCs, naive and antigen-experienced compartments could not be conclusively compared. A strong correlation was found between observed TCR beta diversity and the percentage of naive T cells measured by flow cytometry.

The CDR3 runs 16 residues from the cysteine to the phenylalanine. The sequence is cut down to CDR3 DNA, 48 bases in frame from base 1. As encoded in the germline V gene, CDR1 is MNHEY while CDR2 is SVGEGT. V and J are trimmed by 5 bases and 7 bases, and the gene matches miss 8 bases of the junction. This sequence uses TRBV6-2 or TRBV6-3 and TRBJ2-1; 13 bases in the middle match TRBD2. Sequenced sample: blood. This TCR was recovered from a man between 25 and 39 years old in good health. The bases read TGTGCCAGCAGTCTCACTACTAGCGGGGGGGCTAATGAGCAGTTCTTC. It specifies CASSLTTSGGANEQFF.